This paragraph covers one T cell receptor beta chain sequence. A single base separates this from a much larger clone, so it may be a read error. The CDR3 extends over 13 amino acids. Germline CDR1 reads SGHTA; CDR2 reads FQGTGA. V gave up 5 bases and J gave up 2 bases, with 9 bases separating them. This specimen comes from a study of blood T cell repertoires in COVID-19. Study context: COVID-19 samples, acute and convalescent, were from the United States, Italy and Spain. The cDNA or gDNA used as material had been derived from T cells, B-cell-depleted T cells, or PBMCs.

In the study's own analysis: Scientists estimated how many nucleated cells there were by amplifying reference gene primers. Data came from immunoSEQ multiplex PCR; TCRdb stores just in-frame clones and leaves some out. The DNA gave D and trimming, while V, J and clone size come from that table. The table has 200,000 to 250,000 clones, around nine tenths seen once. The chain carries TRBV7-3 and TRBJ2-5, with a tentative D call TRBD1 (7 bases). This TCR derives from a woman aged 55 to 70 with acute or convalescent COVID-19. The sample was peripheral blood. CDR3 sequence reads: CASSAGQQETQYF. For the CDR3, the DNA is TGTGCCAGCAGCGCGGGACAGCAAGAGACCCAGTACTTC.